The clone carrying this TCR beta chain has only one observation. The data were produced by immunoSEQ multiplex PCR, yet TCRdb's version contains in-frame clones alone and is incomplete. Seen here are roughly 450,000 clones, over 75% observed once, and the top ten hold 9% to 15%. Treatment reported: 15 to 20 received Ad26.COV2.S at low or high dose, single or two shots; roughly five received placebo; per-sample allocation not given. At day 63 after the first vaccine or placebo injection, samples were drawn. An adult donor aged 18-55 years was enrolled in Boston. Its platform was an Ad26 vector, and its expressed antigen was Wuhan-strain SARS-CoV-2 spike. V lost 2 bases to trimming and J lost 7 bases, with 17 bases between them. This CDR3 contains 15 residues. The germline V gene has CDR1 MGHRA and CDR2 YSYEKL. This entry comes from a study of Ad26.COV2.S vaccination and SARS-CoV-2 variants. For the study at large: Into the muscle, Ad26.COV2.S was dosed once or twice, 56 days apart.

This chain uses TRBV4-1 with TRBJ1-2, with TRBD1 as a possible D gene (5 bases). This TCR came from a person aged 18-60 years who received the Ad26.COV2.S COVID-19 vaccine or a placebo. The sequencing used peripheral blood, collected in a trial of Ad26.COV2.S vaccine versus placebo. CDR3 sequence: CASSQTQGPRTGYTF. CDR3 bases: TGCGCCAGCAGCCAAACCCAGGGACCAAGAACTGGCTACACCTTC.